The 9 T cell receptor beta chains below come from one sample, sequenced in a study of cytomegalovirus exposure and HLA in healthy donors. In the PCR, 60 Vbeta and 13 Jbeta primers were used. Profiled with immunoSEQ multiplex PCR; TCRdb holds only in-frame clones, not every one. The repertoire holds some 130,000 clones, with around 79% as singletons. The sequenced sample was PBMCs. These receptors all stem from a man in his forties or fifties in good health and CMV-seropositive.

V gene TRBV6-1 combines with J gene TRBJ2-7; D call uncertain. With 2 bases removed from V and 1 base from J, the gap between germline ends came to 12 bases. Germline-derived CDR1 and CDR2 are MNHNS and SASEGT. The CDR3 spans 15 residues. The CDR3 sequence is CASSEIGLSSYEQYF. The CDR3 nucleotides are TGTGCCAGCAGTGAAATTGGTCTAAGTTCCTACGAGCAGTACTTC.

Remarks on this clone: Compared with germline, one end of the junction differs, possibly owing to a read error. The chain combines TRBV27 with TRBJ2-5; 9 bases agree with TRBD2. The CDR3 length is 14 residues. Germline CDR1 is MNHEY and CDR2 is SMNVEV (reference sequence). CDR3 sequence (DNA): TGTGCCAGCCGTTTTAGCGGGAGAGCCGAGACCCAGTACTTC. Protein sequence: CASRFSGRAETQYF.

This clone was detected only once. V and J are TRBV27 and TRBJ1-1, with TRBD1 matching over 7 bases. This CDR3 contains 16 residues. Unmatched junction bases numbered 12, after V lost 4 bases and J lost 4 bases. In germline, CDR1 is MNHEY, CDR2 SMNVEV (reference sequence). CDR3 loop: CASSSPRQGGGTEAFF. The CDR3 DNA reads TGTGCCAGCAGTTCCCCCAGACAGGGTGGTGGCACTGAAGCTTTCTTT.

V usage is TRBV5-6 and J usage is TRBJ2-4; tentatively, D is TRBD2 (6 bases). Per germline, CDR1 SGHDT and CDR2 YYEEEE. Between the trimmed V and J ends, which lost 4 bases and 8 bases, there was a span of 16 bases. This CDR3 is 14 amino acids long. CDR3 in DNA: TGTGCCAGCAGCGATATAACGAGGGAGGACATTCAGTACTTC. Residues: CASSDITREDIQYF.

This chain links TRBV10-3 with TRBJ2-7; TRBD2 is a possible D gene (6 bases). The germline V gene encodes CDR1 ENHRY and CDR2 SYGVKD. CDR3 length equals 16 residues. The V gene lost 5 bases and the J gene lost 0 bases, with 17 bases spanning the gap. Written as DNA, the CDR3 is TGTGCCATCAGTTTCCGCGGGACTGCTAACTCCTACGAGCAGTACTTC. This gives the protein CAISFRGTANSYEQYF.

J is TRBJ1-3 and V is TRBV15, with D perhaps matching TRBD1 (5 bases). This CDR3 has 16 residues. Trimming cost V 5 bases and J 0 bases, with 14 bases left between them. The germline CDR1 and CDR2 sequences are LNHNV and YYDKDF (reference sequence). CDR3 in DNA: TGTGCCACCAGCCCCCGACAGTACCTCTCTGGAAACACCATATATTTT. Protein product: CATSPRQYLSGNTIYF. The complete variable domain, with remaining parts taken from reference TRBV15 and TRBJ1-3, reads DAMVIQNPRYQVTQFGKPVTLSCSQTLNHNVMYWYQQKSSQAPKLLFHYYDKDFNNEADTPDNFQSRRPNTSFCFLDIRSPGLGDTAMYLCATSPRQYLSGNTIYFGEGSWLTVV.

The chain combines TRBV15 with TRBJ1-2, with D possibly matching TRBD1 (5 bases). Germline CDR1 reads LNHNV; CDR2 reads YYDKDF (reference sequence). There are 17 residues in the CDR3. Deletions cut 8 bases from V and 8 bases from J, with 30 bases between. The CDR3 here is CATGTPFDSLLKGGYTF. CDR3 coding DNA: TGTGCCACCGGGACTCCTTTCGACAGCCTGCTCAAGGGCGGCTACACCTTC.

The J gene is TRBJ1-4, the V gene TRBV4-2, with a tentative D call TRBD1 (5 bases). V was pared by 3 bases and J by 0 bases, with 11 bases between. The CDR3 contains 16 residues. Germline values: CDR1 LGHNA, CDR2 YNFKEQ. The CDR3 bases are TGTGCCAGCAGCCATCCAAGGGGAACAACTAATGAAAAACTGTTTTTT. It translates to CASSHPRGTTNEKLFF.

The chain links TRBV5-1 to TRBJ2-7, with 8 bases identical to TRBD2. Per the germline V gene, CDR1 is SGHRS and CDR2 is YFSETQ. The CDR3 loop spans 13 amino acids. Trimming cost V 4 bases and J 4 bases; bases outside gene matches: 4. The CDR3, as DNA: TGCGCCAGCAGCAAGGGACTAGAGTACGAGCAGTACTTC. Its translation is CASSKGLEYEQYF.